This T cell receptor beta chain was retrieved from a study of cytomegalovirus exposure and HLA in healthy donors. The PCR used 60 Vbeta and 13 Jbeta primers. The repertoire was sequenced with immunoSEQ multiplex PCR; TCRdb's copy has only in-frame clones and lacks some. In the table there are 150,000 to 200,000 clones, around 62% of which are singletons. The CDR3 is 14 residues long. V was cut by 7 bases and J by 4 bases, with 14 bases left in between. Germline V gene lookup returns CDR1 MNHEY and CDR2 SMNVEV (reference sequence). The chain combines TRBV27 with TRBJ2-1; possibly TRBD2 for D (7 bases). This receptor was taken from a man aged 35-49 years in good health and CMV-seronegative. Sequenced: PBMCs. Here the CDR3 reads CASKGGTKYNEQFF. In DNA, the CDR3 is TGTGCCAGCAAGGGGGGGACGAAATACAATGAGCAGTTCTTC.